The 27 T cell receptor beta chains below come from one sample, sequenced in a study of blood T cell repertoires in COVID-19. The method was immunoSEQ multiplex PCR; TCRdb's version includes in-frame clones alone and lacks a portion of them. The sample yields about 400,000 clones, approximately 90% seen once. The sample taken for sequencing was PBMCs or T cells enriched from blood (not recorded which). The receptors shown here come from a woman under 40 with acute COVID-19.

The chain employs TRBV7-3 and TRBJ2-1; 7 bases map to TRBD1. Looked up from germline, CDR1 is SGHTA and CDR2 is FQGTGA. With V trimmed by 1 base and J by 1 base, 4 bases remained unmatched. This CDR3 is built from 16 residues. CDR3 DNA sequence: TGTGCCAGCAGCTTAATGAGGGACAGTTCCTACAATGAGCAGTTCTTC. It codes for CASSLMRDSSYNEQFF.

The chain combines TRBV5-1 with TRBJ1-3; 11 bases match TRBD1. The germline V gene encodes CDR1 SGHRS and CDR2 YFSETQ. V lost 4 bases and J lost 4; bases outside the gene matches: 10. This CDR3 is built from 17 residues. CDR3 protein: CASSPGEGQGAGNTIYF. The CDR3 DNA reads as TGCGCCAGCAGCCCAGGCGAAGGACAGGGGGCGGGAAACACCATATATTTT.

This chain joins TRBV7-9 and TRBJ2-5, with D uncertain. The CDR3 is 15 amino acids. Germline V lookup: CDR1 SEHNR, CDR2 FQNEAQ (reference sequence). V lost 4 bases, J lost 3 bases, and 15 bases lay in between. CDR3: CASSYDPGQKETQYF. The CDR3 nucleotides are TGTGCCAGCAGCTACGATCCTGGCCAGAAAGAGACCCAGTACTTC.

The chain is built from TRBV29-1 and TRBJ2-1, with 7 bases aligning to TRBD2. The ends lost 3 bases at V and 4 bases at J; junction bases unmatched: 3. CDR1 and CDR2 (germline): SQVTM, ANQGSEA. There are 13 residues in the CDR3. This CDR3 is CSVESRGYNEQFF. CDR3 DNA sequence: TGCAGCGTTGAGTCGCGGGGGTACAATGAGCAGTTCTTC.

The chain uses TRBV6-1 and TRBJ2-7; 8 bases map to TRBD2. This CDR3 has 12 amino acids. With V trimmed by 1 base and J by 12 bases, 5 bases remained unmatched. Germline CDR1 MNHNS, CDR2 SASEGT. CDR3 loop: CASSEESGGLYF. The CDR3 DNA follows: TGTGCCAGCAGTGAAGAGAGCGGGGGACTGTACTTC.

This rearrangement joins TRBV5-6 to TRBJ1-2; TRBD1 matches 8 bases. CDR1 and CDR2 (germline): SGHDT, YYEEEE. The CDR3 runs 14 residues. Trimming took 3 bases from V and 3 from J; bases not matched to a gene: 4. The CDR3, as DNA: TGTGCCAGCAGCTCCCGGGACAGGTACTATGGCTACACCTTC. It specifies CASSSRDRYYGYTF.

The chain recombines TRBV24-1 with TRBJ2-1; 10 bases agree with TRBD2. V dropped 3 bases and J dropped 9; count of bases not matched to a gene: 13. Germline V gene lookup returns CDR1 KGHDR and CDR2 SFDVKD. The CDR3 has 17 amino acids. CDR3 amino acids: CATSDTSSSGGGGEQFF. Written as DNA, the CDR3 is TGTGCCACCAGTGATACCTCGTCTAGCGGGGGAGGGGGTGAGCAGTTCTTC.

V and J are TRBV19 and TRBJ1-1; D might be TRBD1 (6 bases). Germline V lookup: CDR1 LNHDA, CDR2 SQIVND (reference sequence). V was clipped by 2 bases and J by 1 base, with 11 bases between them. The CDR3 loop spans 15 amino acids. The chain's CDR3 is CASSILTGRNTEAFF. The CDR3 DNA sequence: TGTGCCAGTAGTATATTAACAGGGAGGAACACTGAAGCTTTCTTT.

This sequence joins TRBV6-5 and TRBJ1-3; 8 bases match TRBD1. Germline V gene lookup returns CDR1 MNHEY and CDR2 SVGAGI. CDR3 length: 14 residues. After removal of 6 bases from V and 4 bases from J, the junction contained 5 bases not matched to a gene. CDR3 sequence reads: CASSQGARGNTIYF. The CDR3 bases are TGTGCCAGCAGCCAGGGGGCTAGGGGAAACACCATATATTTT.

The gene calls are TRBV19 and TRBJ2-5, with 7 positions matching TRBD2. V lost 2 bases and J lost 2; bases outside the gene matches: 5. The CDR3 sequence is 15 residues long. The germline V gene encodes CDR1 LNHDA and CDR2 SQIVND (reference sequence). The CDR3 reads CASSINTGRQETQYF. The CDR3 DNA sequence: TGTGCCAGTAGTATAAATACCGGGAGGCAAGAGACCCAGTACTTC.

This chain uses TRBV19 with TRBJ1-1; 9 nucleotides line up with TRBD1. V gave up 6 bases and J gave up 4 bases; unmatched junction bases: 6. This CDR3 has 14 amino acids. The germline V gene encodes CDR1 LNHDA and CDR2 SQIVND (reference sequence). The DNA for the CDR3 is TGTGCCAGTAGCAAACAGGGGGCGGGCACTGAAGCTTTCTTT. Translating it yields CASSKQGAGTEAFF.

The J gene is TRBJ2-7, the V gene TRBV5-1; D ambiguous. V lost 0 bases, J lost 8 bases, and 18 bases lay in between. Per germline, CDR1 SGHRS and CDR2 YFSETQ. The CDR3 sequence is 15 residues long. The CDR3 spells CASSLEDAAYEKQYF. CDR3 DNA: TGCGCCAGCAGCTTGGAAGATGCGGCCTACGAAAAGCAGTACTTC.

The chain is built from TRBV14 and TRBJ1-1; possibly TRBD1 for D (6 bases). CDR3 length: 13 amino acids. With 4 bases removed from V and 10 bases from J, the gap between germline ends came to 16 bases. Per the germline V gene, CDR1 is SGHDN and CDR2 is FVKESK. The CDR3 DNA reads as TGTGCCAGCAGCCCCTTAGGGGGTGGTAGAGCTTTCTTT. This encodes CASSPLGGGRAFF.

The chain joins TRBV3-1 (or the pseudogene TRBV3-2) to TRBJ1-6, with D perhaps matching TRBD1 (5 bases). Germline V gives CDR1 LGHDT, CDR2 YNNKEL (reference sequence). Trimming took off 6 bases at V and 9 bases at J, with 21 bases between the two ends. The CDR3 length is 16 residues. The CDR3 DNA sequence: TGTGCCAGCAGTTTCAATTATCTGGGGGGGGGTTCACCCCTCCACTTT. This encodes CASSFNYLGGGSPLHF.

V usage is TRBV7-2 and J usage is TRBJ2-7, with unresolved D. The V end was cut by 1 base, the J end by 6 bases, with 10 bases between. CDR1 is SGHTA, CDR2 FQGNSA, per germline. There are 13 residues in the CDR3. The CDR3, as DNA: TGTGCCAGCAGCTTAGGTCTAAATGGCGAGCAGTACTTC. Translation: CASSLGLNGEQYF. Supplemented by reference TRBV7-2 and TRBJ2-7, the full variable domain reads GAGVSQSPSNKVTEKGKDVELRCDPISGHTALYWYRQSLGQGLEFLIYFQGNSAPDKSGLPSDRFSAERTGGSVSTLTIQRTQQEDSAVYLCASSLGLNGEQYFGPGTRLTVT.

The chain employs TRBV7-9 and TRBJ2-3, with D hard to call. Germline V gene lookup returns CDR1 SEHNR and CDR2 FQNEAQ (reference sequence). Deletions cut 1 base from V and 5 bases from J, with 16 bases between. CDR3 length: 16 residues. The CDR3 reads CASSLGGGFGGDTQYF. The CDR3 coding sequence is TGTGCCAGCAGCTTAGGTGGCGGTTTCGGCGGAGATACGCAGTATTTT. The variable domain in full, completed from reference TRBV7-9 and TRBJ2-3, reads DTGVSQNPRHKITKRGQNVTFRCDPISEHNRLYWYRQTLGQGPEFLTYFQNEAQLEKSRLLSDRFSAERPKGSFSTLEIQRTEQGDSAMYLCASSLGGGFGGDTQYFGPGTRLTVL.

The V and J genes are TRBV18 and TRBJ1-2; weak D call: TRBD1 (5 bases). Germline CDR1 and CDR2: KGHSH and LQKENI. This CDR3 has 14 amino acids. V dropped 3 bases and J dropped 1 base, with 9 bases sitting between them. The DNA of the CDR3 is TGTGCCAGCTCACCGGCAGGGCTTAACTATGGCTACACCTTC. Translation gives CASSPAGLNYGYTF.

In its sample, this clone was seen once. This chain connects TRBV28 to TRBJ1-3, with TRBD1 as a possible D gene (6 bases). V was trimmed by 7 bases and J by 0 bases, leaving 16 bases between them. The germline CDR1 and CDR2 sequences are MDHEN and SYDVKM. The CDR3 is made up of 16 amino acids. CDR3: CASTTGGQSSGNTIYF. In DNA form, the CDR3 reads TGTGCCAGCACCACAGGAGGACAGAGCTCTGGAAACACCATATATTTT.

This sequence joins TRBV6-5 and TRBJ1-2; 10 positions agree with TRBD1. The V segment lost 2 bases and the J segment 4 bases; nucleotides outside the gene matches: 7. The germline V gene has CDR1 MNHEY and CDR2 SVGAGI. The CDR3 extends over 16 amino acids. This chain's CDR3 is CASSYLTGGVSYGYTF. For the CDR3, the DNA is TGTGCCAGCAGTTACCTGACAGGGGGCGTTAGCTATGGCTACACCTTC.

This chain joins TRBV7-9 and TRBJ2-1, with unresolved D. The CDR3 covers 15 residues. Germline V CDR1 and CDR2: SEHNR, FQNEAQ (reference sequence). The V gene lost 1 base and the J gene lost 0 bases, with 7 bases spanning the gap. The CDR3 loop reads CASSLDGSSYNEQFF. DNA of the CDR3: TGTGCCAGCAGCTTAGATGGTAGCTCCTACAATGAGCAGTTCTTC.

With respect to this clone: The same CDR3 can be traced to other DNA sequences in this sample. This chain links TRBV5-1 with TRBJ2-1; 11 bases are shared with TRBD2. The CDR3 is 15 residues long. CDR1 is SGHRS, CDR2 YFSETQ, per germline. The V segment lost 0 bases and the J segment 7 bases; nucleotides outside the gene matches: 3. The CDR3 DNA sequence: TGCGCCAGCAGCTTGGTAGCGGGGGGGCCGAATGAGCAGTTCTTC. Residues: CASSLVAGGPNEQFF.

In DNA form, the CDR3 reads TGTGCCAGCAGCGGGGGGGGGACATACAACTATGGCTACACCTTC. Its translation is CASSGGGTYNYGYTF. V and J are TRBV7-8 and TRBJ1-2; possibly TRBD1 for D (6 bases). Trimming removed 5 bases at V and 2 bases at J, with 15 bases between. The CDR3 is made up of 15 amino acids. Germline values: CDR1 SGHVS, CDR2 FQNEAQ.

This chain joins TRBV29-1 and TRBJ2-7, with 7 bases matching TRBD2. CDR1 and CDR2 from the germline V gene are SQVTM and ANQGSEA. This CDR3 has 11 residues. Trimming cost V 3 bases and J 5 bases; bases outside gene matches: 1. CDR3 in amino acids: CSVEGGDEQYF. The CDR3 DNA sequence: TGCAGCGTTGAGGGGGGGGACGAGCAGTACTTC.

This clone was seen a few times. This chain uses TRBV6-4 with TRBJ2-7, with D perhaps TRBD2 (6 bases). CDR1 MRHNA and CDR2 SNTAGT come from the germline V gene. The CDR3 runs 14 residues. Trimming took off 3 bases at V and 5 bases at J, with 14 bases between the two ends. The DNA for the CDR3 is TGTGCCAGCAGTGAGGGGGGTGACGTCCACGAGCAGTACTTC. The encoded protein is CASSEGGDVHEQYF.

The rearrangement joins TRBV28 to TRBJ2-1; 9 bases are a match to TRBD2. Germline CDR1 MDHEN, CDR2 SYDVKM. After removal of 5 bases from V and 3 bases from J, the junction contained 8 bases not matched to a gene. The CDR3 contains 16 residues. For the CDR3, the DNA is TGTGCCAGCAGTGGAAGCGCGGGGGGGAGCTACAATGAGCAGTTCTTC. Translation gives CASSGSAGGSYNEQFF. Based on the CDR3 plus reference TRBV28 and TRBJ2-1, the full variable domain is DVKVTQSSRYLVKRTGEKVFLECVQDMDHENMFWYRQDPGLGLRLIYFSYDVKMKEKGDIPEGYSVSREKKERFSLILESASTNQTSMYLCASSGSAGGSYNEQFFGPGTRLTVL.

This chain connects TRBV20-1 to TRBJ2-3, with 10 bases fitting TRBD2. J was trimmed by 14 bases and V by 5 bases; bases with no gene match: 4. The CDR3 runs 10 residues. CDR1 DFQATT and CDR2 SNEGSKA come from the germline V gene (reference sequence). CDR3 bases: TGCAGTGCTGGGACTAGCGAGGCGTATTTT. This gives the protein CSAGTSEAYF.

This rearrangement joins TRBV13 to TRBJ2-2, with D possibly being TRBD1 (5 bases). The V gene lost 5 bases and the J gene lost 2 bases, with 15 bases spanning the gap. Germline V gene data show CDR1 as PRHDT and CDR2 as FYEKMQ (reference sequence). The CDR3 spans 16 residues. CDR3 loop: CASSLRAGYNTGELFF. The CDR3 bases are TGTGCCAGCAGCCTCCGGGCAGGGTATAACACCGGGGAGCTGTTTTTT.